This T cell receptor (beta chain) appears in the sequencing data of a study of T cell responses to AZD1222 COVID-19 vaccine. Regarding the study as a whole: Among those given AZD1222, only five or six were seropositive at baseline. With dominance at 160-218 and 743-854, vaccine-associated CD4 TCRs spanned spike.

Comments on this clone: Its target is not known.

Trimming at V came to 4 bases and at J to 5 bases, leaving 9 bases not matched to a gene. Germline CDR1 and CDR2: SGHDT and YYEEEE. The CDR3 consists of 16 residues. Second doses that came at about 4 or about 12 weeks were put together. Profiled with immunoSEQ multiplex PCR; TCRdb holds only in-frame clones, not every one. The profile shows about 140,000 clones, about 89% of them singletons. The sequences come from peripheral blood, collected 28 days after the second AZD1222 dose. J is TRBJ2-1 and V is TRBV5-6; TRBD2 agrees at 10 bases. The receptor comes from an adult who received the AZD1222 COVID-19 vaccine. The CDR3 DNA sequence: TGTGCCAGCAGCCCGGGAGCGGGAGGGCCCAACAATGAGCAGTTCTTC. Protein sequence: CASSPGAGGPNNEQFF.